The 20 T cell receptor beta chains below all came from one sample that was sequenced in a study of cytomegalovirus exposure and HLA in healthy donors. A multiplex PCR was run with 60 Vbeta primers and 13 Jbeta primers. TCRdb's table, derived via immunoSEQ multiplex PCR, lists solely in-frame clones and lacks some. The table shows roughly 120,000 clones, with around 81% occurring only once. Sample: PBMCs. The receptor source for this set is a woman aged 40 to 50 in good health and CMV-seronegative.

The chain recombines TRBV4-1 with TRBJ2-7, with 13 bases fitting TRBD2. The CDR3 runs 16 residues. Looked up from germline, CDR1 is MGHRA and CDR2 is YSYEKL. V dropped 9 bases and J dropped 3; count of bases not matched to a gene: 11. The CDR3 nucleotides are TGCGCCAGACTAGCGGGAGGGCCTGAGGGGCGCTACGAGCAGTACTTC. Its translation is CARLAGGPEGRYEQYF.

V and J are TRBV30 and TRBJ2-7; D is possibly TRBD2 (5 bases). From germline, CDR1 is GTSNPN and CDR2 SVGIG (reference sequence). This CDR3 has 13 residues. The V and J ends lost 1 base and 7 bases respectively, with 14 bases between them. CDR3 nucleotides: TGTGCCTGGAGTGATGTGGGGAGTGGAGAGCAGTACTTC. It yields the protein CAWSDVGSGEQYF.

The V and J genes are TRBV28 and TRBJ1-1, with a tentative D call TRBD1 (5 bases). Per germline, CDR1 MDHEN and CDR2 SYDVKM. V was pared by 3 bases and J by 1 base, with 18 bases between. This CDR3 comprises 17 residues. The chain's CDR3 is CASSLGRLRAPNTEAFF. CDR3 nucleotides: TGTGCCAGCAGTTTGGGGCGGCTAAGGGCCCCGAACACTGAAGCTTTCTTT.

The rearrangement links TRBV6-4 to TRBJ1-1; 9 bases are a match to TRBD1. Per the germline V gene, CDR1 is MRHNA and CDR2 is SNTAGT. The CDR3 spans 15 residues. With 4 bases clipped from V and 1 base from J, the junction kept 4 bases outside the gene matches. CDR3 nucleotides: TGTGCCAGCAGTGCGACAGGGGGGGGGAACACTGAAGCTTTCTTT. This translates into CASSATGGGNTEAFF.

In regard to this clone: This CDR3 is also generated by other DNA sequences in the sample. V and J are TRBV5-1 and TRBJ2-5, with 13 bases lining up with TRBD2. CDR1 is SGHRS and CDR2 is YFSETQ in the germline V gene. The CDR3 runs to 15 residues. The V gene end was trimmed by 3 bases and the J gene end by 5 bases; junction bases not matched to a gene: 4. The CDR3 region has the DNA TGCGCCAGCAGCTACGGACTAGCGGGAGAGGAGACCCAGTACTTC. Translated, it gives CASSYGLAGEETQYF.

The chain carries TRBV11-3 and TRBJ2-3, with 12 positions matching TRBD2. CDR1 and CDR2 (germline): SGHNT, YENEEA. The CDR3 is made up of 17 amino acids. J gave up 4 bases and V 1 base, and 6 bases lay outside the gene matches. CDR3 bases: TGTGCCAGCAGCTTAGCCATGACTAGCGGGGGTGCAGATACGCAGTATTTT. Amino acid sequence: CASSLAMTSGGADTQYF.

For this clone: Within the sample, other DNA sequences also encode this same CDR3. The gene calls are TRBV5-4 and TRBJ1-1; D is uncertain. Germline lookup yields CDR1 SGHNT and CDR2 YYREEE (reference sequence). V was shortened by 0 bases and J by 2 bases, with 5 bases between the two germline ends. The CDR3 covers 13 residues. Here the CDR3 reads CASSLAVNTEAFF. CDR3 in DNA: TGTGCCAGCAGCTTGGCCGTAAACACTGAAGCTTTCTTT. Complete variable domain (other parts from reference TRBV5-4 and TRBJ1-1): ETGVTQSPTHLIKTRGQQVTLRCSSQSGHNTVSWYQQALGQGPQFIFQYYREEENGRGNFPPRFSGLQFPNYSSELNVNALELDDSALYLCASSLAVNTEAFFGQGTRLTVV.

This chain links TRBV19 with TRBJ1-2, with 10 bases aligning to TRBD1. The CDR3 is 17 residues long. The junction had 7 bases not matched to a gene; V was cut back by 1 base and J by 2 bases. Germline loops: CDR1 LNHDA, CDR2 SQIVND (reference sequence). The CDR3 coding sequence is TGTGCCAGTAGTATAGTGGACAGGGGGAACGCAAACTATGGCTACACCTTC. Translation gives CASSIVDRGNANYGYTF.

The V and J genes are TRBV27 and TRBJ2-7, with 8 nucleotides matching TRBD2. The CDR3 loop spans 15 amino acids. Germline V gene lookup returns CDR1 MNHEY and CDR2 SMNVEV (reference sequence). V lost 3 bases, J lost 0 bases, and 4 bases stayed unmatched. For the CDR3, the DNA is TGTGCCAGCAGTTTCAAGCGGGGGTTCTCCTACGAGCAGTACTTC. This sequence encodes CASSFKRGFSYEQYF.

The V and J genes are TRBV4-1 and TRBJ2-1; 7 bases are a match to TRBD1. Trimming took 5 bases from V and 4 from J; bases not matched to a gene: 11. CDR1 and CDR2 (germline): MGHRA, YSYEKL. This CDR3 comprises 16 residues. The CDR3 sequence: CASSYNTGTAYNEQFF. As DNA, the CDR3 is TGCGCCAGCAGCTATAACACCGGGACAGCTTACAATGAGCAGTTCTTC.

J is TRBJ2-7 and V is TRBV18; TRBD1 matches 7 bases. CDR3 length equals 15 residues. Germline CDR1 KGHSH, CDR2 LQKENI. The V segment lost 4 bases and the J segment 4 bases; nucleotides outside the gene matches: 10. CDR3 protein: CASSQRQGIYYEQYF. CDR3 nucleotide sequence: TGTGCCAGCTCACAGCGACAGGGTATCTATTACGAGCAGTACTTC.

The gene calls are TRBV11-2 and TRBJ1-2; 9 bases agree with TRBD1. CDR3 length equals 16 residues. CDR1 is SGHAT, CDR2 FQNNGV, per germline. Trimming at V came to 4 bases and at J to 3 bases, leaving 9 bases not matched to a gene. The CDR3 bases are TGTGCCAGCAGCTACTTACAGGGGGCGACCGACTATGGCTACACCTTC. Translation: CASSYLQGATDYGYTF. Drawing the rest from reference TRBV11-2 and TRBJ1-2, the complete variable domain is EAGVAQSPRYKIIEKRQSVAFWCNPISGHATLYWYQQILGQGPKLLIQFQNNGVVDDSQLPKDRFSAERLKGVDSTLKIQPAKLEDSAVYLCASSYLQGATDYGYTFGSGTRLTVV.

The V gene is TRBV6-1, the J gene TRBJ1-5, with D maybe TRBD1 (6 bases). Trimming stripped 8 bases from V and 0 bases from J, with 8 bases between. The CDR3 consists of 13 residues. Germline assignment: CDR1 MNHNS and CDR2 SASEGT. CDR3 in DNA: TGTGCCAGCGGACAGTATAGCAATCAGCCCCAGCATTTT. It is translated as CASGQYSNQPQHF.

CDR3 in DNA: TGTGCCAGCAGCTTAGTGGGCGGGGGGGCTACCTACAATGAGCAGTTCTTC. Translating it yields CASSLVGGGATYNEQFF. The chain links TRBV7-2 to TRBJ2-1; 9 bases match TRBD2. CDR1 and CDR2 (germline): SGHTA, FQGNSA. The V gene end was trimmed by 1 base and the J gene end by 2 bases; junction bases not matched to a gene: 6. This CDR3 comprises 17 residues.

The genes are TRBV4-2 and TRBJ2-5; D not certain. TRBJ2-7 explains the end of the DNA better; the J call may be wrong. The germline V gene encodes CDR1 LGHNA and CDR2 YNFKEQ. There are 14 residues in the CDR3. CDR3 DNA: TGTGCCAGCAGCCAAGACTCAGGCCCCTACGAGCAGTACTTC. Its protein is CASSQDSGPYEQYF.

The chain employs TRBV15 and TRBJ1-2; D perhaps matches TRBD1 (6 bases). Trimming pared 1 base from V and 4 bases from J, leaving 19 bases between. The V gene's germline CDR1 is LNHNV and CDR2 YYDKDF (reference sequence). This CDR3 is 17 amino acids long. The CDR3: CATSRGGKLRGTYGYTF. The CDR3 DNA follows: TGTGCCACCAGCAGAGGGGGGAAACTGAGGGGGACCTATGGCTACACCTTC.

This clone was seen repeatedly, ten times or more. This chain links TRBV6-5 with TRBJ2-1; TRBD2 agrees at 8 bases. J lost 10 bases, V lost 0 bases, and 2 bases had no gene match. Germline assignment: CDR1 MNHEY and CDR2 SVGAGI. The CDR3 totals 13 residues. The CDR3 region is CASSYSERGEQFF. The CDR3 DNA reads TGTGCCAGCAGTTACTCGGAGCGGGGGGAGCAGTTCTTC.

The chain employs TRBV7-3 and TRBJ2-1; 7 bases are a match to TRBD1. CDR1 is SGHTA, CDR2 FQGTGA, per germline. This CDR3 contains 14 residues. Trimming at V came to 5 bases and at J to 9 bases, leaving 10 bases not matched to a gene. This CDR3 reads CASSIDRVGVEQFF. CDR3 coding DNA: TGTGCCAGCAGCATTGACAGGGTGGGAGTTGAGCAGTTCTTC.

V is TRBV2 and J is TRBJ1-5; a weak D match, TRBD1 (5 bases). Germline loops: CDR1 SNHLY, CDR2 FYNNEI. Trimming cost V 6 bases and J 0 bases, with 12 bases left between them. This CDR3 region has 15 residues. CDR3 coding DNA: TGTGCCAGCAGCGGATGGGGGGGTAGCAATCAGCCCCAGCATTTT. Protein: CASSGWGGSNQPQHF.

The rearrangement uses TRBV1 and TRBJ2-1; the listed D gene, TRBD2, was not tested against the DNA. TRBV1 is noted as a pseudogene. CDR3 size: 15 residues. CDR3 sequence: CTSRELTSAGLIQFF. In nucleotides, the CDR3 is TGCACCAGCAGAGAATTAACTAGCGCGGGGCTTATTCAGTTCTTC.